A selection of T cell receptor beta chains follows, all from one sample in a study of response to subunit inactivated influenza vaccine. TCRdb processed the RT-PCR reads anew with MiXCR; each CDR3 protein has one entry. Among approximately 530,000 distinct CDR3 sequences listed, 10% to 15% were seen once. The sequenced sample was PBMCs from blood, obtained around seven weeks after vaccination. The receptors derive from a man aged 50-60 years who received an inactivated influenza vaccine. The CDR3 runs from the conserved cysteine through the conserved F or W.

v_gene | CDR3aa
TRBV6-5 | CASSYSALPRYEQFF
TRBV12-3/TRBV12-4 | CASSSGTPNTEAFF
TRBV20-1 | CSASRERETQYF
TRBV10-3 | CAISVVLGRWHF
TRBV28 | CASRPTTKVSPLHF
TRBV6-2/TRBV6-3 | CASSSGDSYEQYF
TRBV4-1 | CASSKEGGRVETQYF
TRBV10-3 | CASTMNTEAFF
TRBV14 | CASSQGFSSLDRGIVGAKNIQYF
TRBV15 | CATSRGLSKVQETQYF
TRBV7-2 | CASSLGGVAGNTIYF
TRBV6-2/TRBV6-3 | CASSSRTPTNEQFF
TRBV20-1 | CSAPPRTSSDTQYF
TRBV29-1 | CSVNGREADTQYF
TRBV20-1 | CSASPRQPLQETQYF
TRBV6-5 | CASSYQVSRNSPLHF
TRBV7-6 | CASSLGLAGETREFF
TRBV6-1 | CASRPSGSSGNTIYF
TRBV5-6 | CASSGQGIGSYNEQFF
TRBV20-1 | CSATGRRETQYF
TRBV4-1 | CASIHLTWEKGETQYF
TRBV28 | CASSFRVGEQYF
TRBV7-8 | CASSTRTGGSDGYTF
TRBV7-2 | CASSFFGELFF
TRBV5-1 | CASSLATGTGGTEAFF
TRBV7-2 | CASSPRTSGAYNEQFF
TRBV7-2 | CASSSVFQPQHF
TRBV21-1 | CASIAGLAGGSTDTQYF
TRBV20-1 | CSARVGTGYNEQYF
TRBV9 | CASSVGTLSNQPQHF
TRBV7-8 | CASSTDRVVLEQYF
TRBV4-1 | CASSQEGTSGAPRQETQYF
TRBV5-8 | CASRPTSGGPHNEQFF
TRBV27 | CASSQGEKNIQYF
TRBV2 | CASKRGTSVSGANVLTF
TRBV6-2/TRBV6-3 | CASGDGHSGAILTF
TRBV5-1 | CASSLEGQGAGEQYF
TRBV20-1 | CSVGLITPMGVNEQFF
TRBV7-2 | CASSLTGQGEYF
TRBV29-1 | CSVLRGEETQYF
TRBV6-5 | CASRLVDTQYF
TRBV5-5 | CASSLDGTRPYEQYF
TRBV10-1 | CASSGGNNEQFF
TRBV7-8 | CASSPSRGAPEAFF
TRBV12-3/TRBV12-4 | CASSTLADTQYF
TRBV20-1 | CSALDRLLYEQYF
TRBV5-6 | CASSILPSLGDTQYF
TRBV5-1 | CASSLDAGRNEQYF
TRBV11-2 | CASSLSRAVQNEAFF
TRBV6-1 | CASSPTGVIDEQYF
TRBV10-3 | CATKQGPYNEQFF
TRBV18 | CASSLYSYEQYF
TRBV3-1 | CASSQDDVRGAFF
TRBV7-2 | CASSPQQGNEKLFF
TRBV20-1 | CSARTASSYNEQFF
TRBV7-2 | CASSRWAGEETQYF
TRBV5-6 | CASSFGQEFGYTF